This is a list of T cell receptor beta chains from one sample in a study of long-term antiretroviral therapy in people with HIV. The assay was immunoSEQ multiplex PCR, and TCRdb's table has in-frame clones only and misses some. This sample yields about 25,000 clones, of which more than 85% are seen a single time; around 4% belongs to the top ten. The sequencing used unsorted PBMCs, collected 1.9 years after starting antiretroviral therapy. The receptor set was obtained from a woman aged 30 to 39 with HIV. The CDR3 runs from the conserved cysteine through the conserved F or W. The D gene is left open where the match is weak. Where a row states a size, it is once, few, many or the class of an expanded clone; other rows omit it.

CDR3aa: CASSEEIGGRPYEQYF; CDR3nt: TGTGCCAGCAGTGAAGAGATAGGGGGCAGACCCTACGAGCAGTACTTC; j_gene: TRBJ2-7; v_gene: TRBV6-1; d_gene: TRBD1; abundance: .
CDR3aa: CATLANTEAFF; CDR3nt: TGTGCCACACTAGCGAACACTGAAGCTTTCTTT; j_gene: TRBJ1-1; v_gene: TRBV30; d_gene: .; abundance: .
CDR3aa: CASSVTSGGGETQYF; CDR3nt: TGTGCCAGCAGCGTTACTAGCGGGGGGGGAGAGACCCAGTACTTC; j_gene: TRBJ2-5; v_gene: TRBV9; d_gene: TRBD2; abundance: .
CDR3aa: CASSALGQQETQYF; CDR3nt: TGTGCCAGCAGTGCCCTGGGACAGCAAGAGACCCAGTACTTC; j_gene: TRBJ2-5; v_gene: TRBV25-1; d_gene: TRBD1; abundance: .
CDR3aa: CASSPSAGQGNTEAFF; CDR3nt: TGCGCCAGCAGCCCAAGTGCAGGACAGGGAAACACTGAAGCTTTCTTT; j_gene: TRBJ1-1; v_gene: TRBV4-1; d_gene: TRBD1; abundance: once
CDR3aa: CSVEGQVFPTAYNEQFF; CDR3nt: TGCAGCGTTGAAGGACAGGTCTTCCCAACGGCCTACAATGAGCAGTTCTTC; j_gene: TRBJ2-1; v_gene: TRBV29-1; d_gene: .; abundance: .
CDR3aa: CASSYDSRGNTIYF; CDR3nt: TGTGCCAGCAGCTATGACTCGAGGGGAAACACCATATATTTT; j_gene: TRBJ1-3; v_gene: TRBV5-8; d_gene: .; abundance: .
CDR3aa: CASSLGGSSYEQYF; CDR3nt: TGTGCCAGCAGCTTAGGTGGCAGTAGCTACGAGCAGTACTTC; j_gene: TRBJ2-7; v_gene: TRBV13; d_gene: .; abundance: .
CDR3aa: CASSLWAGGANVLTF; CDR3nt: TGTGCCAGCAGTTTATGGGCAGGTGGGGCCAACGTCCTGACTTTC; j_gene: TRBJ2-6; v_gene: TRBV27; d_gene: .; abundance: .
CDR3aa: CASSRQPRTGATNEKLFF; CDR3nt: TGCGCCAGCAGTCGGCAGCCCCGTACAGGGGCCACTAATGAAAAACTGTTTTTT; j_gene: TRBJ1-4; v_gene: TRBV5-1; d_gene: TRBD1; abundance: .
CDR3aa: CASSSDGGIYNEQFF; CDR3nt: TGCGCCAGCAGCTCAGACGGGGGGATCTACAATGAGCAGTTCTTC; j_gene: TRBJ2-1; v_gene: TRBV5-1; d_gene: TRBD2; abundance: .
CDR3aa: CASSLGIGNQETQYF; CDR3nt: TGTGCCAGCAGCTTAGGTATAGGGAACCAAGAGACCCAGTACTTC; j_gene: TRBJ2-5; v_gene: TRBV11-2; d_gene: .; abundance: .
CDR3aa: CASSQVQGPGELFF; CDR3nt: TGTGCCAGCAGCCAAGTTCAGGGCCCCGGGGAGCTGTTTTTT; j_gene: TRBJ2-2; v_gene: TRBV14; d_gene: .; abundance: .
CDR3aa: CASSSQASAGLEGYTF; CDR3nt: TGTGCCAGCAGCTCGCAGGCGTCGGCGGGTCTTGAAGGCTACACCTTC; j_gene: TRBJ1-2; v_gene: TRBV11-2; d_gene: .; abundance: few
CDR3aa: CASSLAVGDPGDSQPGYGYTF; CDR3nt: TGTGCCAGCAGCTTAGCGGTTGGGGACCCAGGGGACAGTCAACCCGGGTATGGCTACACCTTC; j_gene: TRBJ1-2; v_gene: TRBV7-2; d_gene: TRBD1; abundance: .
CDR3aa: CASSIEGRSEQYF; CDR3nt: TGTGCCAGTAGTATAGAGGGAAGGTCCGAGCAGTACTTC; j_gene: TRBJ2-7; v_gene: TRBV19; d_gene: .; abundance: .
CDR3aa: CASSSNPGVRNTEAFF; CDR3nt: TGCGCCAGCAGCTCAAATCCAGGGGTACGGAACACTGAAGCTTTCTTT; j_gene: TRBJ1-1; v_gene: TRBV5-1; d_gene: .; abundance: .
CDR3aa: CASSMETGANYGYTF; CDR3nt: TGTGCCAGCAGCATGGAGACAGGAGCTAACTATGGCTACACCTTC; j_gene: TRBJ1-2; v_gene: TRBV11-1; d_gene: .; abundance: .
CDR3aa: CASSRERTGETQYF; CDR3nt: TGTGCCAGCAGCAGAGAACGGACAGGGGAGACCCAGTACTTC; j_gene: TRBJ2-5; v_gene: TRBV13; d_gene: TRBD1; abundance: .
CDR3aa: CASIGLAGAPGELFF; CDR3nt: TGCGCCAGCATCGGACTAGCGGGGGCCCCCGGGGAGCTGTTTTTT; j_gene: TRBJ2-2; v_gene: TRBV5-1; d_gene: TRBD2; abundance: .
CDR3aa: CASSVGQEETQYF; CDR3nt: TGCGCCAGCAGCGTCGGACAGGAAGAGACCCAGTACTTC; j_gene: TRBJ2-5; v_gene: TRBV5-1; d_gene: TRBD1; abundance: .
CDR3aa: CAWGGGRNQPQHF; CDR3nt: TGTGCCTGGGGGGGAGGGAGAAATCAGCCCCAGCATTTT; j_gene: TRBJ1-5; v_gene: TRBV30; d_gene: .; abundance: .
CDR3aa: CASSENGEGTYYQPQHF; CDR3nt: TGTGCCAGCAGTGAAAATGGGGAGGGGACTTATTATCAGCCCCAGCATTTT; j_gene: TRBJ1-5; v_gene: TRBV6-1; d_gene: .; abundance: .
CDR3aa: CASSRDIANTGELFF; CDR3nt: TGTGCCAGCAGCCGCGACATCGCGAACACCGGGGAGCTGTTTTTT; j_gene: TRBJ2-2; v_gene: TRBV11-1; d_gene: .; abundance: .
CDR3aa: CASSWDSSDGYTF; CDR3nt: TGTGCCAGCAGCTGGGACAGTTCCGATGGCTACACCTTC; j_gene: TRBJ1-2; v_gene: TRBV5-8; d_gene: TRBD1; abundance: .
CDR3aa: CASSIDWDQPQHF; CDR3nt: TGTGCCAGTAGTATAGATTGGGATCAGCCCCAGCATTTT; j_gene: TRBJ1-5; v_gene: TRBV19; d_gene: .; abundance: .
CDR3aa: CASRPPGGIRNTEAFF; CDR3nt: TGTGCCAGCAGGCCCCCAGGGGGCATTAGGAACACTGAAGCTTTCTTT; j_gene: TRBJ1-1; v_gene: TRBV25-1; d_gene: TRBD1; abundance: .
CDR3aa: CASSVAGASTDTQYF; CDR3nt: TGCGCCAGCTCTGTAGCGGGGGCTAGCACAGATACGCAGTATTTT; j_gene: TRBJ2-3; v_gene: TRBV5-1; d_gene: TRBD2; abundance: .
CDR3aa: CASSLVAGGLGVDEQFF; CDR3nt: TGCGCCAGCAGCTTGGTAGCGGGGGGCCTTGGTGTTGATGAGCAGTTCTTC; j_gene: TRBJ2-1; v_gene: TRBV5-1; d_gene: TRBD2; abundance: .
CDR3aa: CASSVADRPPNEKLFF; CDR3nt: TGTGCCAGCAGCGTAGCAGACAGGCCACCAAATGAAAAACTGTTTTTT; j_gene: TRBJ1-4; v_gene: TRBV9; d_gene: .; abundance: once
CDR3aa: CAWSFMDSNYGYTF; CDR3nt: TGTGCCTGGAGTTTTATGGACAGTAACTATGGCTACACCTTC; j_gene: TRBJ1-2; v_gene: TRBV30; d_gene: .; abundance: .
CDR3aa: CASSLRTDMNTEAFF; CDR3nt: TGTGCCAGCAGCCTGAGGACAGATATGAACACTGAAGCTTTCTTT; j_gene: TRBJ1-1; v_gene: TRBV9; d_gene: .; abundance: once
CDR3aa: CAWSVHMSGRDTEAFF; CDR3nt: TGTGCCTGGAGTGTACATATGTCAGGACGGGACACTGAAGCTTTCTTT; j_gene: TRBJ1-1; v_gene: TRBV30; d_gene: .; abundance: .
CDR3aa: CASSFAPQGRKNTEAFF; CDR3nt: TGTGCCAGCAGCTTTGCCCCTCAAGGCAGGAAGAACACTGAAGCTTTCTTT; j_gene: TRBJ1-1; v_gene: TRBV7-8; d_gene: .; abundance: .
CDR3aa: CASGGQRSYEQYF; CDR3nt: TGTGCCAGCGGGGGACAGAGATCCTACGAGCAGTACTTC; j_gene: TRBJ2-7; v_gene: TRBV2; d_gene: TRBD1; abundance: .
CDR3aa: CASSLDLYYSITSTDTQYF; CDR3nt: TGTGCCAGCAGCTTAGATCTGTACTATTCGATCACTAGCACAGATACGCAGTATTTT; j_gene: TRBJ2-3; v_gene: TRBV11-2; d_gene: .; abundance: .
CDR3aa: CASSLPSRTAGYTF; CDR3nt: TGCGCCAGCAGCTTACCCTCTAGGACGGCGGGCTACACCTTC; j_gene: TRBJ1-2; v_gene: TRBV5-1; d_gene: .; abundance: .
CDR3aa: CSVEGPGQGDYEQYF; CDR3nt: TGCAGCGTTGAAGGGCCGGGGCAGGGAGACTACGAGCAGTACTTC; j_gene: TRBJ2-7; v_gene: TRBV29-1; d_gene: .; abundance: .
CDR3aa: CASSWTGGTAGELFF; CDR3nt: TGTGCCAGCAGCTGGACAGGGGGAACAGCCGGGGAGCTGTTTTTT; j_gene: TRBJ2-2; v_gene: TRBV2; d_gene: TRBD1; abundance: .
CDR3aa: CASSLVRDSGLPNNEQFF; CDR3nt: TGTGCCAGCAGCTTGGTGAGGGACTCGGGGTTACCTAACAATGAGCAGTTCTTC; j_gene: TRBJ2-1; v_gene: TRBV5-5; d_gene: .; abundance: few
CDR3aa: CSARRPNTEAFF; CDR3nt: TGCAGCGCCCGCCGGCCAAACACTGAAGCTTTCTTT; j_gene: TRBJ1-1; v_gene: TRBV29-1; d_gene: .; abundance: .